Listed here is a single T cell receptor (beta chain). The data belong to a study of blood T cell repertoires in COVID-19. TCRdb's copy holds only in-frame clones and misses some; the assay was immunoSEQ multiplex PCR. The table lists some 120,000 clones, 65% to 90% of them singletons. Germline assignment: CDR1 MNHEY and CDR2 SVGAGI. Deletions cut 8 bases from V and 0 bases from J, with 11 bases between. CDR3 length: 14 residues. The TCR was taken from a woman of 80 years or more with acute or convalescent COVID-19. The V gene is TRBV6-5, the J gene TRBJ1-3; TRBD1 might be the D (6 bases). The sample taken for sequencing was peripheral blood. The DNA for the CDR3 is TGTGCCAGCCTCACAGGGTTCTCTGGAAACACCATATATTTT. Translating it yields CASLTGFSGNTIYF.